This TCR beta chain appears in the sequencing data of a study of blood T cells in healthy people across ages. The study, taken as a whole, reports: The CMV status of each donor remained undetermined, and this could have confounded shifts in expanded clonotypes.

Combining a sample-barcoded 5' primer with a J-beta primer mix, a second PCR ran for about 6 to 11 cycles. Each cDNA molecule was tagged by a template-switch adaptor that had 12 random nucleotides. TCRdb used MiXCR to reprocess the 5' RACE reads, holding one entry per CDR3 protein. The repertoire holds some 1.5 million distinct CDR3 sequences, 28% seen once, with 7% to 9% in the top ten. There were healthy Caucasian individuals from Russia, aged roughly 6 to 90, serving as donors. Donors gave roughly 10 milliliters of peripheral blood apiece. Trimming cost V 5 bases and J 6 bases, with 12 bases left between them. CDR1 and CDR2 from the germline V gene are SGHTA and FQGNSA. The CDR3 has 13 residues. This clonotype was counted many times. Its matching antigen is unknown.

This sequence originates from a woman aged 30 to 39 in good health. This chain connects TRBV7-2 to TRBJ2-3; D perhaps matches TRBD2 (6 bases). The sequenced sample consisted of blood. The CDR3, as DNA: TGTGCCAGCAGCGCGGGACTCCCGGATACGCAGTATTTT. Translating gives CASSAGLPDTQYF.